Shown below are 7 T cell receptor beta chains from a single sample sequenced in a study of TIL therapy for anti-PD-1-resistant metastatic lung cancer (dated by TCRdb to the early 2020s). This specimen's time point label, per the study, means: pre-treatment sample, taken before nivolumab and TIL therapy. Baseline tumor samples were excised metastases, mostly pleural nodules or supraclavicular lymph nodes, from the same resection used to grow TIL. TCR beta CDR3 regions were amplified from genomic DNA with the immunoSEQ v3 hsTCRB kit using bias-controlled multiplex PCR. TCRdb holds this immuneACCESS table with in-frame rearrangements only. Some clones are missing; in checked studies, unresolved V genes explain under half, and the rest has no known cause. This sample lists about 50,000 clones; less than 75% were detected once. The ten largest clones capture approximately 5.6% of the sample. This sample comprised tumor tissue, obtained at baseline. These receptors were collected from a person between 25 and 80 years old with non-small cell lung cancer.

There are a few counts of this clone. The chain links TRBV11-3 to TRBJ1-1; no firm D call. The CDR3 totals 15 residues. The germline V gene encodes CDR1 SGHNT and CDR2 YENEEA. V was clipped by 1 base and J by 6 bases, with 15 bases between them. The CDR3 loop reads CASSLGIYPGAEAFF. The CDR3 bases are TGTGCCAGCAGCTTAGGGATTTACCCGGGCGCTGAAGCTTTCTTT.

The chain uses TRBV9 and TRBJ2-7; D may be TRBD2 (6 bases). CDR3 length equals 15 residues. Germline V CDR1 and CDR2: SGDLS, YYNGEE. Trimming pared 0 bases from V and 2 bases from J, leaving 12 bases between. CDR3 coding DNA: TGTGCCAGCAGCGTAGATAACGGGAGAGCCTACGAGCAGTACTTC. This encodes CASSVDNGRAYEQYF.

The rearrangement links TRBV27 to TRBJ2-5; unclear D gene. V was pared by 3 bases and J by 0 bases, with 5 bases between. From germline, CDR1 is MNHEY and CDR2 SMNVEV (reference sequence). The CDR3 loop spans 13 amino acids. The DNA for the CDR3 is TGTGCCAGCAGTTTCGGGTACCAAGAGACCCAGTACTTC. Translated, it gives CASSFGYQETQYF.

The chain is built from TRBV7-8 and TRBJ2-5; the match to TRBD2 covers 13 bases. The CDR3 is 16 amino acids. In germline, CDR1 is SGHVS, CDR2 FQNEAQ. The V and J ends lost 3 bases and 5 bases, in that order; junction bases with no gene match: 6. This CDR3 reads CASSFRLAGGQETQYF. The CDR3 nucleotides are TGTGCCAGCAGCTTCCGACTAGCGGGAGGTCAGGAGACCCAGTACTTC.

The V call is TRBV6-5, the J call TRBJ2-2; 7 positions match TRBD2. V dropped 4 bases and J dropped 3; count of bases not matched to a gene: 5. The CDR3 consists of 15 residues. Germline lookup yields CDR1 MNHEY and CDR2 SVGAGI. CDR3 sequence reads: CASSLWGGDTGELFF. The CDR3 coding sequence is TGTGCCAGCAGTTTATGGGGAGGGGACACCGGGGAGCTGTTTTTT.

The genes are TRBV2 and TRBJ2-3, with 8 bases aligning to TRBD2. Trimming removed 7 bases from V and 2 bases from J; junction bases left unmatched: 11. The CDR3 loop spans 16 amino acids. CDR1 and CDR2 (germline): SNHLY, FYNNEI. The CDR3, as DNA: TGTGCCAGCATAGCGGGATCGTCCATGTACACAGATACGCAGTATTTT. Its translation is CASIAGSSMYTDTQYF.

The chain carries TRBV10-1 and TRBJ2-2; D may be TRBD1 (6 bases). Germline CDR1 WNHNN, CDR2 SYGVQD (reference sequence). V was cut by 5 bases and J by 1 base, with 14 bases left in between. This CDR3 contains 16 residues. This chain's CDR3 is CASSLGTGLNTGELFF. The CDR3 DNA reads TGCGCCAGCAGTTTAGGCACAGGGTTGAACACCGGGGAGCTGTTTTTT.